The 29 T cell receptor beta chains in this list originate from one sample, sequenced in a study of low-dose radiotherapy and immunotherapy resistance in tumors. Primers targeting TRAV and TRBV primed first-strand cDNA, covering alpha and beta chains. TCRs were put through approximately 20 PCR cycles of amplification with Phusion. A constant-region primer and the V-primer adapter served as the primer pair. TCRdb redid the calling of the reads with MiXCR, one entry per CDR3 protein. The data show some 11,000 distinct CDR3 sequences, more than 55% seen once. Every receptor here comes from a human donor with advanced metastatic prostate, ovarian, gallbladder or colorectal cancer (not recorded which). This table probably holds off-target reads from a library built for another chain.

The rearrangement joins TRBV5-1 to TRBJ2-3; D is perhaps TRBD2 (5 bases). V was trimmed by 4 bases and J by 0 bases, leaving 9 bases between them. Germline-derived CDR1 and CDR2 are SGHRS and YFSETQ. The CDR3 contains 14 residues. The DNA of the CDR3 is TGCGCCAGCAGCCGGGATATCAGCACAGATACGCAGTATTTT. Protein sequence: CASSRDISTDTQYF.

This clonotype was seen more than once but under ten times. The gene calls are TRBV7-2 and TRBJ2-7; unclear D gene. CDR3 length: 15 amino acids. Looked up from germline, CDR1 is SGHTA and CDR2 is FQGNSA. V was cut by 0 bases and J by 0 bases, with 9 bases left in between. CDR3 amino acids: CASSLAAGISYEQYF. CDR3 in DNA: TGTGCCAGCAGCTTAGCTGCAGGCATCTCCTACGAGCAGTACTTC.

The rearrangement uses TRBV20-1 and TRBJ2-3; no clear D. CDR3 length: 12 residues. Trimming left V 3 bases short and J 3 bases short, with 7 bases between. Germline V lookup: CDR1 DFQATT, CDR2 SNEGSKA (reference sequence). The CDR3 DNA sequence: TGCAGTGCTAGTGGGAAAACAGATACGCAGTATTTT. The encoded protein is CSASGKTDTQYF.

This clonotype appeared a few times. The rearrangement links TRBV28 to TRBJ2-7; TRBD1 agrees at 9 bases. CDR1 and CDR2 from the germline V gene are MDHEN and SYDVKM. V was pared by 3 bases and J by 3 bases, with 3 bases of the junction left unmatched. CDR3 length: 14 residues. In DNA form, the CDR3 reads TGTGCCAGCAGTTTCAGGACAGGGGACTACGAGCAGTACTTC. The encoded protein is CASSFRTGDYEQYF. Based on the CDR3 plus reference TRBV28 and TRBJ2-7, the full variable domain is DVKVTQSSRYLVKRTGEKVFLECVQDMDHENMFWYRQDPGLGLRLIYFSYDVKMKEKGDIPEGYSVSREKKERFSLILESASTNQTSMYLCASSFRTGDYEQYFGPGTRLTVT.

In the case of this clonotype: The germline gene is not matched at one end of the junction; a read error may be the cause. The CDR3 nucleotides are TGTGCCAGCAGTAACTCCCCGGGACGCAGTAATGCCTACGAGCAGTACTTC. As protein: CASSNSPGRSNAYEQYF. This chain uses TRBV6-2 or TRBV6-3 with TRBJ2-7; D is tentatively TRBD1 or TRBD2 (5 bases each). CDR1 is MNHEY and CDR2 is SVGEGT in the germline V gene. The CDR3 runs to 17 residues.

The V gene is TRBV20-1, the J gene TRBJ2-7; 7 nucleotides match TRBD1. The CDR3 covers 14 residues. Unmatched junction bases numbered 7, after V lost 3 bases and J lost 2 bases. The germline V gene encodes CDR1 DFQATT and CDR2 SNEGSKA (reference sequence). CDR3 sequence reads: CSARNITGAYEQYF. DNA of the CDR3: TGCAGTGCTAGGAATATAACAGGGGCCTACGAGCAGTACTTC.

The sample holds a few counts of this clonotype. The chain carries TRBV7-9 and TRBJ2-7, with 10 bases matching TRBD2. J lost 4 bases, V lost 4 bases, and 10 bases had no gene match. Germline CDR1 is SEHNR and CDR2 is FQNEAQ (reference sequence). The CDR3 has 16 residues. The CDR3 sequence is CASSSHLAGGGYEQYF. In DNA, the CDR3 is TGTGCCAGCAGCTCACACTTAGCGGGAGGAGGGTACGAGCAGTACTTC.

The chain combines TRBV10-2 with TRBJ2-4; 7 nucleotides agree with TRBD1. The CDR3 is made up of 12 amino acids. Trimming at V came to 11 bases and at J to 5 bases, leaving 6 bases not matched to a gene. In germline, CDR1 is WSHSY, CDR2 SAAADI. As DNA, the CDR3 is TGCGCCTTCCGGGACAGCCAAAACATTCAGTACTTC. Its translation: CAFRDSQNIQYF.

The chain links TRBV6-2 or TRBV6-3 to TRBJ2-7, with D perhaps TRBD1 or TRBD2 (5 bases each). V was clipped by 8 bases and J by 2 bases, with 22 bases between them. This CDR3 has 16 residues. CDR1 is MNHEY, CDR2 SVGEGT, per germline. The DNA for the CDR3 is TGTGCCAGCGGAGACGGGACCCAACCCTCCCCCTACGAGCAGTACTTC. As protein: CASGDGTQPSPYEQYF.

J is TRBJ2-1 and V is TRBV4-2; 9 bases are a match to TRBD2. Germline CDR1 and CDR2: LGHNA and YNFKEQ. The V and J ends lost 3 bases and 0 bases, in that order; junction bases with no gene match: 6. This CDR3 is 17 amino acids long. The CDR3 DNA sequence: TGTGCCAGCAGCCAGAGGCTAGCGGGAAGCTCCTACAATGAGCAGTTCTTC. Encoded protein: CASSQRLAGSSYNEQFF.

Points on this clonotype: Because the CDR3's place on the DNA is in doubt, the DNA is left out and the CDR3 is given as listed by TCRdb. The chain combines TRBV5-1 with TRBJ2-3; TRBD1, the table's D call, was not compared with the DNA. The CDR3 is 15 amino acids in total, end residues counted. CDR1 is SGHRS, CDR2 YFSETQ, per germline. The CDR3 spells CASSSSDRATDTQYF.

This chain uses TRBV11-2 with TRBJ2-3; D is tentatively TRBD1 or TRBD2 (5 bases each). The CDR3 runs to 15 residues. The V end lost 5 bases, the J end lost 5 bases, and 17 bases lay between the germline ends. In germline, CDR1 is SGHAT, CDR2 FQNNGV. The chain's CDR3 is CASSPLRGPVDTQYF. As DNA, the CDR3 is TGTGCCAGCAGCCCATTGAGGGGACCCGTAGATACGCAGTATTTT. Looking up the rest from reference TRBV11-2 and TRBJ2-3 gives the full variable domain: EAGVAQSPRYKIIEKRQSVAFWCNPISGHATLYWYQQILGQGPKLLIQFQNNGVVDDSQLPKDRFSAERLKGVDSTLKIQPAKLEDSAVYLCASSPLRGPVDTQYFGPGTRLTVL.

The V call is TRBV29-1, the J call TRBJ2-2; D is uncertain. V was trimmed by 7 bases and J by 2 bases, leaving 8 bases between them. The CDR3 runs to 12 residues. In germline, CDR1 is SQVTM, CDR2 ANQGSEA. The CDR3 coding sequence is TGCAGCGCAGACAAAAACACCGGGGAGCTGTTTTTT. Translation gives CSADKNTGELFF.

This chain connects TRBV3-1 to TRBJ1-5; 7 bases are shared with TRBD1. There are 17 residues in the CDR3. Germline CDR1 and CDR2: LGHDT and YNNKEL (reference sequence). V lost 1 base, J lost 1 base, and 7 bases stayed unmatched. CDR3 DNA: TGTGCCAGCAGCCAAGGACAGGGCGGTATAAGCAATCAGCCCCAGCATTTT. Translation gives CASSQGQGGISNQPQHF.

The chain recombines TRBV14 with TRBJ1-5; D not resolved. From germline, CDR1 is SGHDN and CDR2 FVKESK. The V gene lost 0 bases and the J gene lost 5 bases, with 5 bases spanning the gap. This CDR3 comprises 13 residues. The CDR3 reads CASSQDLYQPQHF. The CDR3 coding sequence is TGTGCCAGCAGCCAAGACCTTTATCAGCCCCAGCATTTT.

This clonotype was seen once. This chain links TRBV28 with TRBJ1-5, with D possibly matching TRBD1 (5 bases). V lost 7 bases and J 7 bases, leaving 14 bases between the germline ends. This CDR3 is 13 amino acids long. From germline, CDR1 is MDHEN and CDR2 SYDVKM. The CDR3 is CASNLRGLQPQHF. Written as DNA, the CDR3 is TGTGCCAGCAATTTGCGGGGACTCCAGCCCCAGCATTTT.

The chain uses TRBV19 and TRBJ1-4; perhaps TRBD1 as D (6 bases). Trimming took off 7 bases at V and 14 bases at J, with 20 bases between the two ends. CDR1 and CDR2 from the germline V gene are LNHDA and SQIVND (reference sequence). CDR3 length: 13 residues. CDR3 sequence (DNA): TGTGCCAGTATGCCCATTTCCGGGACAAGGCTGTTTTTT. Translation gives CASMPISGTRLFF.

The V and J genes are TRBV5-1 and TRBJ2-6, with D perhaps matching TRBD1 (6 bases). Germline assignment: CDR1 SGHRS and CDR2 YFSETQ. The CDR3 has 15 residues. V gave up 4 bases and J gave up 2 bases, with 10 bases separating them. The CDR3 is CASSAGTTGANVLTF. The CDR3 nucleotides read TGCGCCAGCAGCGCCGGGACAACTGGGGCCAACGTCCTGACTTTC. Complete variable domain (other parts from reference TRBV5-1 and TRBJ2-6): KAGVTQTPRYLIKTRGQQVTLSCSPISGHRSVSWYQQTPGQGLQFLFEYFSETQRNKGNFPGRFSGRQFSNSRSEMNVSTLELGDSALYLCASSAGTTGANVLTFGAGSRLTVL.

Only a few counts were recorded for this clonotype. V usage is TRBV28 and J usage is TRBJ1-5, with TRBD1 identical over 9 bases. J was trimmed by 5 bases and V by 6 bases; bases with no gene match: 5. CDR1 MDHEN and CDR2 SYDVKM come from the germline V gene. CDR3 length equals 14 residues. The CDR3 loop is CASRPTGGHQPQHF. The CDR3 DNA reads TGTGCCAGCAGGCCTACAGGGGGCCATCAGCCCCAGCATTTT.

This clonotype occurred a few times. The chain has TRBV10-3 and TRBJ1-2; tentatively, D is TRBD1 (5 bases). V was trimmed by 9 bases and J by 0 bases, leaving 20 bases between them. The CDR3 has 16 residues. Germline loops: CDR1 ENHRY, CDR2 SYGVKD. CDR3 amino acids: CAIGEGVDGSNYGYTF. CDR3 coding DNA: TGTGCCATAGGGGAGGGAGTCGACGGATCTAACTATGGCTACACCTTC.

The rearrangement links TRBV7-2 to TRBJ2-3; D is possibly TRBD1 or TRBD2 (5 bases each). Per germline, CDR1 SGHTA and CDR2 FQGNSA. The CDR3 extends over 15 amino acids. V dropped 4 bases and J dropped 2 bases, with 13 bases sitting between them. CDR3 amino acids: CASSWDVRTTDTQYF. DNA of the CDR3: TGTGCCAGCAGCTGGGACGTCCGCACCACAGATACGCAGTATTTT.

The chain employs TRBV20-1 and TRBJ2-3; D is unclear. The CDR3 covers 14 residues. CDR1 is DFQATT, CDR2 SNEGSKA, per germline (reference sequence). The ends were cut back, 0 bases at V and 4 bases at J, with 11 bases in the middle. As DNA, the CDR3 is TGCAGTGCTAGAGAAGGGAATTCCCCAGATACGCAGTATTTT. Its protein is CSAREGNSPDTQYF.

The V gene is TRBV29-1, the J gene TRBJ2-7; D may be TRBD1 (5 bases). Germline assignment: CDR1 SQVTM and CDR2 ANQGSEA. Trimming cost V 2 bases and J 4 bases, with 9 bases left between them. CDR3 length: 12 residues. CDR3 residues: CSVEKGLYEQYF. DNA for the CDR3: TGCAGCGTTGAAAAGGGGCTATACGAGCAGTACTTC.

This clonotype was seen once. The chain uses TRBV5-5 and TRBJ2-1; 7 positions agree with TRBD2. The ends lost 3 bases at V and 9 bases at J; junction bases unmatched: 15. There are 16 residues in the CDR3. Germline V lookup: CDR1 SGHKS, CDR2 YYEKEE (reference sequence). The DNA of the CDR3 is TGTGCCAGCAGCTATTCAGCGGGATTCTCGGGGATTGAGCAGTTCTTC. Its translation: CASSYSAGFSGIEQFF. The complete variable domain, with remaining parts taken from reference TRBV5-5 and TRBJ2-1, reads DAGVTQSPTHLIKTRGQQVTLRCSPISGHKSVSWYQQVLGQGPQFIFQYYEKEERGRGNFPDRFSARQFPNYSSELNVNALLLGDSALYLCASSYSAGFSGIEQFFGPGTRLTVL.

This chain connects TRBV7-8 to TRBJ2-5, with TRBD1 as a possible D gene (6 bases). V dropped 1 base and J dropped 3 bases, with 9 bases sitting between them. There are 14 residues in the CDR3. In germline, CDR1 is SGHVS, CDR2 FQNEAQ. The CDR3 DNA sequence: TGTGCCAGCAGCTTAGATGGACAGAAAGAGACCCAGTACTTC. This gives the protein CASSLDGQKETQYF.

In this sample, this clonotype turned up a few times. This chain joins TRBV28 and TRBJ1-5, with 9 bases fitting TRBD1. CDR1 is MDHEN and CDR2 is SYDVKM in the germline V gene. This CDR3 is built from 15 residues. Germline trimming cut 5 bases from V and 3 bases from J; bases unmatched to any gene: 5. The chain's CDR3 is CASSLGQGFNQPQHF. The CDR3, as DNA: TGTGCCAGCAGTCTTGGACAGGGGTTCAATCAGCCCCAGCATTTT. Full variable domain (outside the CDR3, taken from reference TRBV28 and TRBJ1-5): DVKVTQSSRYLVKRTGEKVFLECVQDMDHENMFWYRQDPGLGLRLIYFSYDVKMKEKGDIPEGYSVSREKKERFSLILESASTNQTSMYLCASSLGQGFNQPQHFGDGTRLSIL.

The chain uses TRBV6-6 and TRBJ2-2; tentatively, D is TRBD1 (5 bases). Between the trimmed V and J ends, which lost 6 bases and 8 bases, there was a span of 7 bases. The germline CDR1 and CDR2 sequences are MNHNY and SVGAGI (reference sequence). CDR3 length: 11 residues. The CDR3 loop is CASSSGGELFF. Written as DNA, the CDR3 is TGTGCCAGCAGCTCAGGGGGGGAGCTGTTTTTT.

J is TRBJ1-5 and V is TRBV7-9, with a tentative D call TRBD1 (6 bases). V lost 5 bases and J lost 4, with 12 bases in between. This CDR3 spans 14 amino acids. Per germline, CDR1 SEHNR and CDR2 FQNEAQ (reference sequence). CDR3 sequence: CASSQGGRNQPQHF. The CDR3 nucleotides read TGTGCCAGCAGCCAAGGGGGGCGGAATCAGCCCCAGCATTTT.

This clonotype was seen just once. The rearrangement links TRBV24-1 to TRBJ2-2, with D perhaps matching TRBD1 (6 bases). CDR1 is KGHDR and CDR2 is SFDVKD in the germline V gene. This CDR3 has 14 amino acids. The V gene lost 8 bases and the J gene lost 0 bases, with 9 bases spanning the gap. The CDR3 sequence is CATTTGPNTGELFF. The DNA of the CDR3 is TGTGCCACCACGACAGGCCCGAACACCGGGGAGCTGTTTTTT.